This T cell receptor beta chain stems from a study of T cell responses to AZD1222 COVID-19 vaccine. Study-wide findings and caveats: Possibly, clonal diversity was underestimated; donors were largely white British and included more females.

Comment on this clone: Its antigen is currently unknown.

TCRdb's copy holds only in-frame clones and misses some; the assay was immunoSEQ multiplex PCR. The data show about 180,000 clones, around 88% seen once. The receptor was isolated from an adult who received the AZD1222 COVID-19 vaccine. This material consisted of peripheral blood, taken 28 days after the second AZD1222 dose.

The CDR3 spells CASSPQLGTRSYNEQFF. CDR3 bases: TGTGCCAGCAGTCCCCAGTTGGGGACTAGGTCCTACAATGAGCAGTTCTTC. The chain combines TRBV28 with TRBJ2-1, with 8 nucleotides matching TRBD2. Germline CDR1 is MDHEN and CDR2 is SYDVKM. This CDR3 region has 17 residues. Trimming removed 5 bases from V and 1 base from J; junction bases left unmatched: 10.